The 21 T cell receptor beta chains in this list originate from one sample, sequenced in a study of molecular identifiers for immune sequencing clone quantification listed by TCRdb under 2018. The receptor library was made with PCR. Sequenced on a NextSeq 500. The public sequencing data were trimmed at Q25 with fastp and processed into clonotypes with MiXCR by TCRdb, which kept only in-frame beta chains. Entries are consolidated by CDR3 protein sequence, retaining the most common genes and DNA. This sample is represented by 85,000 to 130,000 distinct CDR3 sequences; roughly a third of them were singletons. Of the sample, under 5.5% falls within the top ten clones. Sequencing used naive CD8+ T cells from blood, with Jurkat cell RNA spiked in. Read against the paper, the sample's cell subset or site label means: FACS-sorted CD8+CD4-CCR7+CD45RA+ naive T cells. Receptors were obtained from a human donor in good health. Some libraries in this study had Jurkat cell RNA spiked in.

This clonotype was seen only once. Just one base apart from a much larger clone, this may be a read error. The chain employs TRBV11-2 and TRBJ2-3; a possible D gene is TRBD2 (6 bases). Trimming pared 0 bases from V and 4 bases from J, leaving 14 bases between. The CDR3 has 16 residues. The germline CDR1 and CDR2 sequences are SGHAT and FQNNGV. CDR3 in DNA: TGTGCCAGCAGCTTAGACCTGACTAGTTTCTCAGATACGCAGTATTTT. Amino acid sequence: CASSLDLTSFSDTQYF.

Regarding this clonotype: A much larger clone sits a single nucleotide away, making a read error possible. No conserved phenylalanine or tryptophan ends this CDR3, so it is likely a read error. The chain combines TRBV4-1 with TRBJ1-5; no firm D call. Germline CDR1 MGHRA, CDR2 YSYEKL. The V and J ends lost 1 base and 1 base respectively, with 8 bases between them. This CDR3 has 15 amino acids. The chain's CDR3 is CASSQVGWSNQPQHI. CDR3 nucleotide sequence: TGCGCCAGCAGCCAAGTTGGGTGGAGCAATCAGCCCCAGCATATT.

V is TRBV4-3 and J is TRBJ2-3; 8 bases line up with TRBD2. The germline V gene has CDR1 LGHNA and CDR2 YSLEER. Trimming at V came to 0 bases and at J to 0 bases, leaving 8 bases not matched to a gene. The CDR3 has 18 residues. CDR3 region: CASSQERLAGLSTDTQYF. The CDR3 nucleotides are TGCGCCAGCAGCCAAGAGCGATTAGCGGGGCTTAGCACAGATACGCAGTATTTT.

As for this clonotype: The conserved phenylalanine or tryptophan is not found at the CDR3 terminus, so this likely reflects a read error. This chain uses TRBV29-1 with TRBJ2-4, with 9 positions matching TRBD2. Per the germline V gene, CDR1 is SQVTM and CDR2 is ANQGSEA. The CDR3 runs to 15 residues. CDR3 region: CSVVTPSGTKNIQYY. CDR3 DNA sequence: TGCAGCGTTGTAACTCCTAGCGGGACGAAAAACATACAGTACTAC.

The chain has TRBV20-1 and TRBJ1-1, with D tentatively TRBD1 (5 bases). In germline, CDR1 is DFQATT, CDR2 SNEGSKA (reference sequence). The CDR3 length is 19 residues. The V end was cut by 0 bases, the J end by 0 bases, with 23 bases between. The CDR3 bases are TGCAGTGCTAGAGAGGTACGGTTTAAGGGACGGCACCTGAACACTGAAGCTTTCTTT. It codes for CSAREVRFKGRHLNTEAFF.

This clonotype was counted between two and nine times. The rearrangement joins TRBV3-1 to TRBJ2-5, with 7 bases matching TRBD2. This CDR3 spans 12 amino acids. V shed 8 bases, J shed 2 bases, and the junction held 2 bases outside the gene matches. Germline lookup yields CDR1 LGHDT and CDR2 YNNKEL (reference sequence). The CDR3 sequence is CASFGGQETQYF. CDR3 DNA sequence: TGTGCCAGCTTCGGGGGGCAAGAGACCCAGTACTTC.

The chain joins TRBV20-1 to TRBJ2-4, with TRBD2 identical over 10 bases. V gave up 2 bases and J gave up 7 bases; unmatched junction bases: 14. The germline V gene has CDR1 DFQATT and CDR2 SNEGSKA (reference sequence). This CDR3 contains 17 residues. The DNA of the CDR3 is TGCAGTGCTAGAACTAGCGGGACATGGGGGAAAAGGAACATTCAGTACTTC. It codes for CSARTSGTWGKRNIQYF.

To note about this clonotype: This may stem from a read error, because a much larger clone lies one nucleotide away. J is TRBJ2-3 and V is TRBV7-9; a weak D match, TRBD1 (6 bases). Germline V gives CDR1 SEHNR, CDR2 FQNEAQ (reference sequence). Trimming took off 5 bases at V and 2 bases at J, with 17 bases between the two ends. The CDR3 is 16 residues long. In DNA form, the CDR3 reads TGTGCCAGCAGCCGCTTATTGACAGGACCCACAGATACGCAGTATTTT. Its translation is CASSRLLTGPTDTQYF.

Concerning this clonotype itself: One end of the junction does not line up with germline, which may come from a read error. V and J are TRBV19 and TRBJ1-1; the D gene is possibly TRBD1 (5 bases). CDR1 and CDR2 from the germline V gene are LNHDA and SQIVND (reference sequence). The length of the CDR3 is 13 residues. For the CDR3, the DNA is TGTGCCAGTAGTACATCAGGCGGGACTGATGCTTTCTTT. It specifies CASSTSGGTDAFF.

The chain joins TRBV14 to TRBJ2-3; 10 bases match TRBD2. The CDR3 covers 15 residues. The germline CDR1 and CDR2 sequences are SGHDN and FVKESK. V lost 2 bases to trimming and J lost 4 bases; unmatched junction nucleotides: 3. CDR3 bases: TGTGCCAGCAGCCAACCAGCGGGAGGGGCAGATACGCAGTATTTT. Amino acids: CASSQPAGGADTQYF.

The chain is built from TRBV7-2 and TRBJ2-1; possibly TRBD2 for D (6 bases). Germline V gene sequence: CDR1 SGHTA, CDR2 FQGNSA. This CDR3 comprises 15 residues. Trimming cost V 5 bases and J 1 base, with 12 bases left between them. Here the CDR3 DNA reads TGTGCCAGCAGCGTCGGAGGGGCGTCCTACAATGAGCAGTTCTTC. Translated, it gives CASSVGGASYNEQFF.

The chain has TRBV11-3 and TRBJ2-3, with D possibly being TRBD1 (6 bases). V was pared by 4 bases and J by 4 bases, with 15 bases between. Germline V gene sequence: CDR1 SGHNT, CDR2 YENEEA. This CDR3 region has 15 residues. This chain's CDR3 is CASSSHQGRPDTQYF. For the CDR3, the DNA is TGTGCCAGCAGCTCCCATCAGGGGAGACCAGATACGCAGTATTTT.

Remarks on this clonotype: A much larger clonotype is one base distant, so this may be a read error. The chain is built from TRBV7-2 and TRBJ2-5; D may be TRBD1 (5 bases). V was clipped by 4 bases and J by 1 base, with 16 bases between them. Per germline, CDR1 SGHTA and CDR2 FQGNSA. CDR3 length: 16 residues. CDR3 in DNA: TGTGCCAGCAGCTCTCGGTGGGGCCGGGCCCAAGAGACCCAGTACTTC. As protein: CASSSRWGRAQETQYF.

J is TRBJ1-1 and V is TRBV28; D unclear. The V and J ends lost 6 bases and 0 bases respectively, with 8 bases between them. This CDR3 spans 13 amino acids. Germline CDR1 reads MDHEN; CDR2 reads SYDVKM. CDR3 DNA sequence: TGTGCCAGCAGCTCCGGGATGAACACTGAAGCTTTCTTT. This codes for CASSSGMNTEAFF.

The V and J genes are TRBV27 and TRBJ2-3, with 8 bases lining up with TRBD1. Germline lookup yields CDR1 MNHEY and CDR2 SMNVEV (reference sequence). The CDR3 totals 14 residues. V shed 6 bases, J shed 1 base, and the junction held 3 bases outside the gene matches. For the CDR3, the DNA is TGTGCCAGCAGGACGACAGGGGGCACAGATACGCAGTATTTT. Translated, it gives CASRTTGGTDTQYF.

A remark on this clonotype: At one boundary the junction diverges from the germline segment, which might be a read error. The chain links TRBV7-7 to TRBJ2-3, with 9 bases lining up with TRBD1. This CDR3 has 15 residues. Germline-derived CDR1 and CDR2 are SSHAT and FNYEAQ (reference sequence). The CDR3 nucleotides are TGTGCTAGCAGTCCGACAGGGGGAACCACAGATACGCAGTATTTT. This gives the protein CASSPTGGTTDTQYF.

This clonotype was found many times. The chain combines TRBV9 with TRBJ2-2; no firm D call. Trimming pared 4 bases from V and 4 bases from J, leaving 20 bases between. The CDR3 is 17 amino acids. Germline CDR1 reads SGDLS; CDR2 reads YYNGEE. CDR3 amino acids: CASSPFGEPKRTGELFF. The CDR3 DNA reads TGTGCCAGCAGCCCTTTCGGAGAGCCCAAACGCACCGGGGAGCTGTTTTTT.

There are many counts of this clonotype. J is TRBJ1-2 and V is TRBV28; D is possibly TRBD1 (5 bases). The CDR3 has 16 residues. Trimming removed 5 bases from V and 4 bases from J, with 20 bases in between. Germline V CDR1 and CDR2: MDHEN, SYDVKM. This CDR3 is CASSPPGGGEAYGYTF. Written as DNA, the CDR3 is TGTGCCAGCAGTCCCCCGGGCGGAGGGGAGGCCTATGGCTACACCTTC.

This clonotype was picked up many times. The gene calls are TRBV4-2 and TRBJ2-7, with 8 bases matching TRBD1. The CDR3 is made up of 16 amino acids. Germline CDR1 LGHNA, CDR2 YNFKEQ. Losses at the gene ends were 1 base for V and 3 bases for J; bases not matched to a gene: 8. The CDR3 DNA is TGTGCCAGCAGCCAAGGCTCGGGGACAGGAGTCTACGAGCAGTACTTC. Translation gives CASSQGSGTGVYEQYF.

This clonotype was seen a few times. The chain carries TRBV6-6 and TRBJ1-4, with unresolved D. CDR1 MNHNY and CDR2 SVGAGI come from the germline V gene (reference sequence). This CDR3 has 17 residues. Trimming pared 0 bases from V and 0 bases from J, leaving 11 bases between. The CDR3 here is CASSYSNRIATNEKLFF. DNA of the CDR3: TGTGCCAGCAGTTACTCAAACAGAATTGCAACTAATGAAAAACTGTTTTTT.

The rearrangement joins TRBV6-2 or TRBV6-3 to TRBJ2-2; D may correspond to TRBD1 or TRBD2 (5 bases each). Germline V gene data show CDR1 as MNHEY and CDR2 as SVGEGT. V was cut by 1 base and J by 4 bases, with 13 bases left in between. CDR3 length: 16 residues. DNA for the CDR3: TGTGCCAGCAGTTACTGGCCAGAGGGGACCACCGGGGAGCTGTTTTTT. Translation gives CASSYWPEGTTGELFF.